This passage covers 13 T cell receptor beta chains from one sample sequenced in a study of a mutant IDH1 vaccine in newly diagnosed glioma. This sample's time point: week 5, during vaccination. Every single dose of the vaccine, 300 ug of mutant IDH1 20-mer peptide, came with topical imiquimod. No antigen has been assigned to these receptors. Profiled with immunoSEQ multiplex PCR; TCRdb holds only in-frame clones, not every one. The table shows fewer than 40,000 clones, with approximately 80% occurring only once. Sequencing used PBMCs, obtained from a glioma patient whose treatment included an IDH1 peptide vaccine. The origin of the receptors is a middle-aged man with glioma.

The CDR3 nucleotides are TGTGCCAGCAGCCCCGGACAGGGGGGTTCACCCCTCCACTTT. Translated: CASSPGQGGSPLHF. V is TRBV7-9 and J is TRBJ1-6, with 10 bases aligning to TRBD1. J lost 9 bases, V lost 5 bases, and 4 bases had no gene match. The length of the CDR3 is 14 residues. CDR1 is SEHNR, CDR2 FQNEAQ, per germline (reference sequence).

Written as DNA, the CDR3 is TGTGCCAGCGGTAGGGGGACCGACACCGGGGAGCTGTTTTTT. This gives the protein CASGRGTDTGELFF. The chain recombines TRBV4-2 with TRBJ2-2, with D tentatively TRBD1 (6 bases). Trimming took 8 bases from V and 3 from J, leaving 13 bases between them. Germline V gene lookup returns CDR1 LGHNA and CDR2 YNFKEQ. This CDR3 region has 14 residues.

The rearrangement joins TRBV6-6 to TRBJ2-1; tentative D call: TRBD2 (5 bases). The V gene's germline CDR1 is MNHNY and CDR2 SVGAGI (reference sequence). Trimming took off 6 bases at V and 6 bases at J, with 12 bases between the two ends. This CDR3 has 13 residues. CDR3 protein: CASRSASLNEQFF. The CDR3 nucleotides read TGTGCCAGCAGGTCGGCTAGCCTCAATGAGCAGTTCTTC.

The chain combines TRBV29-1 with TRBJ2-7; D not certain. V shed 5 bases and J shed 0 bases, with 11 bases lying between them. CDR3 size: 13 residues. In germline, CDR1 is SQVTM, CDR2 ANQGSEA. The CDR3 sequence is CSVFSSSSYEQYF. The CDR3 DNA reads TGCAGCGTTTTCTCCTCGAGCTCCTACGAGCAGTACTTC.

A single count supports this clone. The rearrangement joins TRBV15 to TRBJ2-2; perhaps TRBD2 as D (6 bases). The CDR3 consists of 18 residues. CDR1 is LNHNV and CDR2 is YYDKDF in the germline V gene (reference sequence). V was clipped by 4 bases and J by 10 bases, with 28 bases between them. The CDR3 DNA sequence: TGTGCCACCAGCAAACGCGGGACTCAACAGATCACAGGCGCGGAGCTGTTTTTT. This sequence encodes CATSKRGTQQITGAELFF.

This clone was picked up one time. The CDR3 loop reads CASSYRSQNTEAFF. As DNA, the CDR3 is TGCGCCAGCAGCTACCGTTCCCAGAACACTGAAGCTTTCTTT. The rearrangement links TRBV5-1 to TRBJ1-1, with D uncertain. The CDR3 has 14 amino acids. The V end lost 3 bases, the J end lost 1 base, and 10 bases lay between the germline ends. Looked up from germline, CDR1 is SGHRS and CDR2 is YFSETQ.

The rearrangement joins TRBV5-1 to TRBJ1-5, with D unclear. The V gene lost 5 bases and the J gene lost 7 bases, with 16 bases spanning the gap. There are 14 residues in the CDR3. CDR1 and CDR2 from the germline V gene are SGHRS and YFSETQ. The CDR3 spells CASRPELGRQPQHF. CDR3 DNA: TGCGCCAGCAGACCCGAGCTGGGGAGGCAGCCCCAGCATTTT.

The chain uses TRBV5-4 and TRBJ2-2; 7 nucleotides line up with TRBD2. The CDR3 is 15 amino acids. Germline loops: CDR1 SGHNT, CDR2 YYREEE (reference sequence). The J segment lost 5 bases and the V segment lost 2 bases, leaving 6 bases of the junction unmatched. CDR3 DNA: TGTGCCAGCAGCTTATTTAGCGGGCCTACCGGGGAGCTGTTTTTT. Translation gives CASSLFSGPTGELFF.

The CDR3 is CASSEGWRGGGGSTQYF. The CDR3 DNA reads as TGTGCCAGCAGTGAAGGGTGGAGAGGGGGGGGCGGGTCGACCCAGTACTTC. The chain couples TRBV6-1 to TRBJ2-5; possibly TRBD2 for D (7 bases). This CDR3 spans 17 amino acids. The V and J ends lost 1 base and 7 bases respectively, with 22 bases between them. Germline assignment: CDR1 MNHNS and CDR2 SASEGT.

The V call is TRBV7-9, the J call TRBJ2-7; D perhaps matches TRBD2 (5 bases). The V and J ends lost 4 bases and 2 bases respectively, with 6 bases between them. The CDR3 contains 12 residues. Germline V gene data show CDR1 as SEHNR and CDR2 as FQNEAQ (reference sequence). CDR3 sequence reads: CASSSGAYEQYF. In DNA, the CDR3 is TGTGCCAGCAGCTCCGGGGCCTACGAGCAGTACTTC.

The chain recombines TRBV6-6 with TRBJ2-7; TRBD1 matches 7 bases. The CDR3 totals 16 residues. Germline-derived CDR1 and CDR2 are MNHNY and SVGAGI (reference sequence). The V and J ends lost 0 bases and 7 bases, in that order; junction bases with no gene match: 12. The CDR3 region is CASSYSVTGFLSEQYF. The CDR3 nucleotides read TGTGCCAGCAGTTACTCGGTGACAGGGTTTCTTTCTGAGCAGTACTTC.

The V call is TRBV6-5, the J call TRBJ1-4; D not certain. The CDR3 contains 16 residues. The V end lost 4 bases, the J end lost 0 bases, and 12 bases lay between the germline ends. The V gene's germline CDR1 is MNHEY and CDR2 SVGAGI. The CDR3 region has the DNA TGTGCCAGCAGTTCGCGGGTGGGTGCAACTAATGAAAAACTGTTTTTT. This translates into CASSSRVGATNEKLFF.

The J gene is TRBJ1-4, the V gene TRBV5-1; D might be TRBD1 (5 bases). The CDR3 runs 15 residues. The germline V gene encodes CDR1 SGHRS and CDR2 YFSETQ. Deletions cut 4 bases from V and 0 bases from J, with 10 bases between. CDR3 DNA: TGCGCCAGCAGCCCAGGGTCTGCAACTAATGAAAAACTGTTTTTT. It specifies CASSPGSATNEKLFF.